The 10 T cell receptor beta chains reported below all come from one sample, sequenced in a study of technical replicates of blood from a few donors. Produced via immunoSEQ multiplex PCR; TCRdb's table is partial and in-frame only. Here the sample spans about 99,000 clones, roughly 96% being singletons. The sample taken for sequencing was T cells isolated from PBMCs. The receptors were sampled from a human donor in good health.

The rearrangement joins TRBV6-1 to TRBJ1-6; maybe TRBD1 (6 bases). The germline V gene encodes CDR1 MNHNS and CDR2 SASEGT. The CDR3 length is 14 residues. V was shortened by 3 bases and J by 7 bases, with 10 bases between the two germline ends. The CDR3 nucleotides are TGTGCCAGCAGTGACCGGGACAACAATTCACCCCTCCACTTT. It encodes CASSDRDNNSPLHF.

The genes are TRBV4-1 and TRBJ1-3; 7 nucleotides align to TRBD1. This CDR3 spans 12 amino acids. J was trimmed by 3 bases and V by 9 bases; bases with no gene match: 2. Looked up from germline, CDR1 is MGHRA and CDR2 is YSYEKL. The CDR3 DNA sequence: TGCGCCAGTCAGGGGGTTGGAAACACCATATATTTT. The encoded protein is CASQGVGNTIYF.

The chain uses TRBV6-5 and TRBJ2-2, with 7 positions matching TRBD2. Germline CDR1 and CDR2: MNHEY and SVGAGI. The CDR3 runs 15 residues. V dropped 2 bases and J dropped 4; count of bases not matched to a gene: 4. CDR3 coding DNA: TGTGCCAGCAGTTACACAAGACTAGCCACCGGGGAGCTGTTTTTT. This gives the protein CASSYTRLATGELFF.

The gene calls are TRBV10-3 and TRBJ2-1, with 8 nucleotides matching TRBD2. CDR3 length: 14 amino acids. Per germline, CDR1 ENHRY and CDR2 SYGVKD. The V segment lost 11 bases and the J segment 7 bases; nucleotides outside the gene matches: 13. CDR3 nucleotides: TGTGCCGGCGGGGGGATCAAGGGGTTAAATGAGCAGTTCTTC. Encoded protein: CAGGGIKGLNEQFF.

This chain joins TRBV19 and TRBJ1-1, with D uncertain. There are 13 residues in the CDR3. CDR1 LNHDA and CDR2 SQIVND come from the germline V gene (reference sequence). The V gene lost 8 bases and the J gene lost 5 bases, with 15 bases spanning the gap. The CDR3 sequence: CASCKTAGTEAFF. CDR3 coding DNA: TGTGCCAGTTGTAAGACGGCGGGGACTGAAGCTTTCTTT.

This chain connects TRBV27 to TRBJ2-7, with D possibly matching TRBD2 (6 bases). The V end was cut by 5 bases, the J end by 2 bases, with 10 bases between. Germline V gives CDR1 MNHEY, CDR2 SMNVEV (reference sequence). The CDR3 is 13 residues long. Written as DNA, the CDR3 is TGTGCCAGCAGTACTAGGACTACCTACGAGCAGTACTTC. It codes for CASSTRTTYEQYF.

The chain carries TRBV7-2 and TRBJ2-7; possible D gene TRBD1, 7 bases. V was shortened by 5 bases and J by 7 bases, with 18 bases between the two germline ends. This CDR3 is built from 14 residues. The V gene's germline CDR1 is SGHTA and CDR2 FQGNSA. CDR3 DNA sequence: TGTGCCAGCAGCCCGTGGGACAGTGCGGGAGAGCAGTACTTC. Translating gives CASSPWDSAGEQYF.

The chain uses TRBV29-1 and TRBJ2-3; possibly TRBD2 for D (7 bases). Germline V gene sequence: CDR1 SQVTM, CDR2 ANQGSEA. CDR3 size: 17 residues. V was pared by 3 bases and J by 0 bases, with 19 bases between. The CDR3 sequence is CSVDPRGGPLSTDTQYF. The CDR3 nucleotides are TGCAGCGTTGATCCCCGCGGGGGCCCTTTAAGCACAGATACGCAGTATTTT.

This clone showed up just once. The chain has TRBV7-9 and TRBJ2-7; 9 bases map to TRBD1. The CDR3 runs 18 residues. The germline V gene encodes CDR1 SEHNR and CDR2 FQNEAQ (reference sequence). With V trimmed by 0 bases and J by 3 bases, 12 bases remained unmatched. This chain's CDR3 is CASSLAVGGGQGIYEQYF. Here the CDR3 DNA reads TGTGCCAGCAGCTTAGCGGTAGGGGGGGGACAGGGAATCTACGAGCAGTACTTC.

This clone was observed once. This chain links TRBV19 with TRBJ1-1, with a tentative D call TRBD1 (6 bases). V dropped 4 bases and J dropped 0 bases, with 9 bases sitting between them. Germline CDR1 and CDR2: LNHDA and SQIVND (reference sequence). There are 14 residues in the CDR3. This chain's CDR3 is CASSRGLMNTEAFF. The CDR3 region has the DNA TGTGCCAGTAGTAGGGGGCTGATGAACACTGAAGCTTTCTTT. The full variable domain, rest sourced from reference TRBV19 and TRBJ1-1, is DGGITQSPKYLFRKEGQNVTLSCEQNLNHDAMYWYRQDPGQGLRLIYYSQIVNDFQKGDIAEGYSVSREKKESFPLTVTSAQKNPTAFYLCASSRGLMNTEAFFGQGTRLTVV.